This T cell receptor (beta chain) is drawn from a study of T cell responses to AZD1222 COVID-19 vaccine. This clone was detected only once. This CDR3 is 14 amino acids long. The V and J ends lost 6 bases and 3 bases, in that order; junction bases with no gene match: 10. Germline V CDR1 and CDR2: SQVTM, ANQGSEA. Repertoires were generated with immunoSEQ multiplex PCR, while TCRdb's copy carries only in-frame clones and drops some. Of more than 150,000 clones in the sample, 80% to 95% were seen once. This rearrangement joins TRBV29-1 to TRBJ2-7; TRBD2 agrees at 8 bases. The sequences come from peripheral blood, collected 28 days after the second AZD1222 dose. The TCR sequence derives from an adult who received the AZD1222 COVID-19 vaccine. Here the CDR3 DNA reads TGCAGCGTCGAAAAGACTAGCGAGGACTACGAGCAGTACTTC. The encoded protein is CSVEKTSEDYEQYF.